This T cell receptor (beta chain) was recorded in a study of regulatory T cells in long-lasting Graves disease. General study results and limits: In persistent patients, shared public clonotypes (under 3,000) outnumbered those in new patients (about 1,000). Graves' patients with persistent disease showed TCR diversity lower than patients newly diagnosed.

CDR3 length equals 15 residues. V lost 4 bases and J 0 bases, leaving 12 bases between the germline ends. CDR1 is LNHNV, CDR2 YYDKDF, per germline (reference sequence). This clonotype was detected ten times or more. Antigen unknown. For TCR beta, libraries came from iRepertoire HTBI primers and Arm-PCR of CDR3 regions. Using its own MiXCR run on the multiplex PCR reads, TCRdb lists one record per CDR3 protein. The sample records 350,000 to 450,000 distinct CDR3 sequences, about 23% being singletons. Regarding time point: persistent/refractory GD, antithyroid drugs over 5 years with positive TRAb. Extracted RNA from PBMCs served as the source of the TCR library. A volume of around 9.9 milliliters of peripheral blood was collected in EDTA tubes.

The source of this sequence is a woman aged 40 to 50 with Graves disease. The V and J genes are TRBV15 and TRBJ1-1; D perhaps matches TRBD1 (6 bases). Sample: peripheral blood mononuclear cells (PBMCs), taken when the disease was refractory, from a patient treated with antithyroid drugs. The chain's CDR3 is CATSKGGNMNTEAFF. The CDR3 DNA is TGTGCCACCAGCAAGGGGGGGAACATGAACACTGAAGCTTTCTTT.